The text below deals with one T cell receptor beta chain. There is no known antigen for this receptor. No base qualities exist here, and no much larger clone lies one base off it. The sample is drawn from a study of CD8+ T cells in alopecia areata (dated by TCRdb to 2017 to 2018). At the level of the whole study: The treated patients, all with moderate-to-severe alopecia areata, were enrolled in an open-label pilot trial of oral tofacitinib given at 5 to 10 mg twice daily. Patients received tofacitinib for 6 to 18 months and were then followed off drug for 6 months to check for delayed response and recurrence. In treated patients, disease severity was measured using the SALT score, which gives the percentage of scalp surface area affected. High-throughput TCRbeta sequencing was used to examine T cell clonal expansion in alopecia areata in both the C3H/HeJ mouse model and human patients. On the human side, TCRbeta sequencing was run on scalp tissue and on sorted CD4+ and CD8+ peripheral blood T cells from healthy controls and from alopecia areata patients with either patchy or totalis/universalis disease. Patients on tofacitinib were biopsied at baseline and after 4 and 24 weeks of treatment, and several of the patients also had a later scalp biopsy. Scalp clonality was compared among normal scalp (n=4), patchy alopecia areata scalp (n=8), and alopecia totalis/universalis scalp (n=8). The RNA source kit depended on sample type: the PAXgene miRNA kit for fixed scalp, the miRNeasy kit for PBMCs, and the RNeasy kit for mouse skin. Amplification of TCRbeta CDR3 regions was done by immunoSEQ multiplex PCR using 35 Vbeta forward primers and 13 Jbeta reverse primers. Overall study results and their limits: Unlike mouse skin, which is dominated by gammadelta T cells, normal human skin has resident alphabeta T cells that are also sequenced, and this complicates analysis of the scalp TCR repertoire. During tofacitinib treatment, many expanded lesional clones stuck around in both scalp and blood, and this persistence may partly explain why relapse happens after treatment is stopped. Because the treated cohort was small and had only one nonresponder, larger studies are needed to examine links between baseline CD8+ expansion and response. Scalp clonality and the number of expanded CD8+ clones among the top 100 scalp clones were significantly decreased by tofacitinib. Compared with normal scalp, lesional scalp had higher clonality and more expanded CD8+ clones, particularly in alopecia totalis/universalis, a pattern that suggests antigenic drive. TCR sequences shared between patients were less clear than in mice, possibly partly because of HLA diversity in the patient population.

CDR1 and CDR2 are drawn from the germline V gene: SNHLY, FYNNEI. The V and J ends are trimmed by 8 bases and 2 bases, leaving 13 bases between them. The CDR3 starts with the cysteine, ends with the phenylalanine, and has 13 residues. Left in the record is the CDR3 DNA by itself, 39 bases read in frame from the first base. Receptor amplification or capture employed the immunoSEQ multiplex PCR assay. For TCR sequencing, RNA was extracted from every sample and reverse transcribed into cDNA to serve as template. First-strand cDNA was synthesized with SuperScript III using a 2:1 mix of oligo-dT and random hexamers. A synthetic immune receptor repertoire was used to assess amplification bias, and residual bias was removed computationally. In the original analysis: Raw reads were preprocessed to remove errors, and CDR3 was defined according to IMGT conventions as the region from the conserved cysteine to phenylalanine. Clonality was calculated as 1 minus Shannon entropy normalized by log2 of the number of productive unique TCRs. Whether each scalp clone was CD4 or CD8 was inferred by checking scalp TCRbeta sequences against the CD4 and CD8 repertoires from sorted blood. TCRdb took this table from immuneACCESS and kept in-frame rearrangements with V and J called. Such tables lack part of the clones; where checked against another copy, unresolved V genes explain under half of the gap, and the rest is unexplained. Clone size and V and J calls were adopted from that table, with D and trimming inferred from the DNA. This sample has about 42,000 clones in its table, and about two thirds of those were observed once. In total, the top ten clones hold about a fifth of the sample.

In light of the paper, this sample's time point label describes: around 29 days on oral tofacitinib. Reading the label with the study, this specimen's treatment or condition is: oral pan-JAK inhibitor, 5-10 mg twice daily. Lesional scalp punch biopsies and peripheral blood were obtained from alopecia areata patients. PBMCs were separated by density centrifugation and stained for CD3, CD4 and CD8, after which CD4+ and CD8+ T cells were sorted on a FACSAria. Recombination connected TRBV2 to TRBJ2-7, with the D gene not confidently named. The sequence was collected from a human donor with alopecia areata. Material: CD8+ T cells sorted from blood, obtained at week 4, from a patient treated with tofacitinib. CDR3 sequence: CASQNETTYEQYF. The DNA sequence is given as TGTGCCAGCCAAAACGAAACGACCTACGAGCAGTACTTC.